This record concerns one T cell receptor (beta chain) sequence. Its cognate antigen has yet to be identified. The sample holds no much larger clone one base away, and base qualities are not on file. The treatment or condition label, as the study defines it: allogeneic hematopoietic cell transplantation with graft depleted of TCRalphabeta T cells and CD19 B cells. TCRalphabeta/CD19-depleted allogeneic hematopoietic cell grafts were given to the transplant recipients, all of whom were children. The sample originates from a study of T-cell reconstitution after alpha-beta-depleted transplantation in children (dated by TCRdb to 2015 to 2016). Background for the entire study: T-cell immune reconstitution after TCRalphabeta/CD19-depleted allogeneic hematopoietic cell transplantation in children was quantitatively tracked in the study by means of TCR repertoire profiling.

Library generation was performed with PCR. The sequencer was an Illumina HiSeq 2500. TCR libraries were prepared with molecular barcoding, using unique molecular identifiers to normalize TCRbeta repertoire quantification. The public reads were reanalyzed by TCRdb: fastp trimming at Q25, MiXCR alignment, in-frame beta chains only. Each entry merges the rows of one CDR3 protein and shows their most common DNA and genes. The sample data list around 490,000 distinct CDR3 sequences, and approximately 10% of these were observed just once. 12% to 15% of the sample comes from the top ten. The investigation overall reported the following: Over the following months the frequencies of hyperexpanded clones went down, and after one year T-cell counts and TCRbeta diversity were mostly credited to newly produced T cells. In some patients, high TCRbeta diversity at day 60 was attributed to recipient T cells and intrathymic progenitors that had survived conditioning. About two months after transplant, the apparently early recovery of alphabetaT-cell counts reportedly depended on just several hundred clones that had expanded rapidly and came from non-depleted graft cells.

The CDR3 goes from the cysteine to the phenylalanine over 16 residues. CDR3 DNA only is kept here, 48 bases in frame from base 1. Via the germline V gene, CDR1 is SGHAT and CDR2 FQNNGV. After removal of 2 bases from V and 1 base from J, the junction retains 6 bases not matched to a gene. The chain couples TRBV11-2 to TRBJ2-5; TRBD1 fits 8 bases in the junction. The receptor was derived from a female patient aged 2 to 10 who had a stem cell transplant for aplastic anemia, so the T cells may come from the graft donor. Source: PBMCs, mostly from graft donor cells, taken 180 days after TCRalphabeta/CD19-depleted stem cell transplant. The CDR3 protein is CASSLRGQGFQETQYF. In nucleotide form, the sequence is TGTGCCAGCAGCTTACGAGGACAGGGTTTCCAAGAGACCCAGTACTTC.